This T cell receptor (beta chain) came from a study of beta chain features in type 1 diabetes. Broader study findings: Researchers report that Type 1 diabetes patients had moderately but significantly shorter TCRB CDR3s across all four CD4+ subsets.

Turning to this clone: As yet, its antigen is unknown.

This CDR3 region has 14 residues. Germline assignment: CDR1 MDHEN and CDR2 SYDVKM. The V segment lost 6 bases and the J segment 6 bases; nucleotides outside the gene matches: 5. Expressed TCRB transcripts were sequenced after all isolated RNA was converted to cDNA. Naive, central memory and regulatory T cell samples averaged around 3.3 million reads. The method was immunoSEQ multiplex PCR; TCRdb's version includes in-frame clones alone and lacks a portion of them. The sample shows 900,000 or so clones, roughly 16% of them seen only once. The specimen was naive CD4+ T cells from blood. This rearrangement joins TRBV28 to TRBJ1-5, with 10 bases identical to TRBD1. This receptor was obtained from a woman aged 18-30 years in good health. The CDR3 nucleotides are TGTGCCAGCAGGACGGACAGGGGGACTCAGCCCCAGCATTTT. Translated, it gives CASRTDRGTQPQHF. The whole variable domain, filled in from reference TRBV28 and TRBJ1-5, reads DVKVTQSSRYLVKRTGEKVFLECVQDMDHENMFWYRQDPGLGLRLIYFSYDVKMKEKGDIPEGYSVSREKKERFSLILESASTNQTSMYLCASRTDRGTQPQHFGDGTRLSIL.